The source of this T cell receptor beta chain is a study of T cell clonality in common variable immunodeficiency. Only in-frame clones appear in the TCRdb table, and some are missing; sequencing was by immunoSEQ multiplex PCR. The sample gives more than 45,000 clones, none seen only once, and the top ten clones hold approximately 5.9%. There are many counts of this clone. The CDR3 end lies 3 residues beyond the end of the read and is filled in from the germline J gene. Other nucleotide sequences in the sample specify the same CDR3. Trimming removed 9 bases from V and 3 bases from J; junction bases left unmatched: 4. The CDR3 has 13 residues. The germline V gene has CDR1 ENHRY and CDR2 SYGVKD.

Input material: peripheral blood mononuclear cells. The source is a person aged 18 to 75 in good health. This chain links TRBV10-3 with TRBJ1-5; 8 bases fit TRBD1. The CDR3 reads CAISDRVNQPQHF. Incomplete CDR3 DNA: TGTGCCATTTCGGACAGGGTCAATCAGCCC.